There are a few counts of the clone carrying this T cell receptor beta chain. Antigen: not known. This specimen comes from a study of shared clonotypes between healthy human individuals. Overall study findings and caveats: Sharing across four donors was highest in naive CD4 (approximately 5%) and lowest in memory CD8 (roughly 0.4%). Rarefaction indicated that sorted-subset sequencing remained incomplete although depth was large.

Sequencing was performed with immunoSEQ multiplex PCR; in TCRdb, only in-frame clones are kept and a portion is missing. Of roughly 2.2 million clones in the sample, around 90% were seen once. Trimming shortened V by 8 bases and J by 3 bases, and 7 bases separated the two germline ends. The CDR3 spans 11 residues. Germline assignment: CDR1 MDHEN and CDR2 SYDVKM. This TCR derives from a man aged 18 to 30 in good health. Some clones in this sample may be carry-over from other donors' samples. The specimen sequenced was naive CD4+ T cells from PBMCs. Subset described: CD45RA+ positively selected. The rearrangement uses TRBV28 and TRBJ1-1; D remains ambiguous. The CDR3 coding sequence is TGTGCCAGCTTGGACTACACTGAAGCTTTCTTT. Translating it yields CASLDYTEAFF.